One T cell receptor (beta chain) is described in this entry. The sample is drawn from a study of blood T cell repertoires in COVID-19. Study context: Samples of COVID-19 (acute and convalescent) were obtained from the United States, Italy and Spain. The analysed material was cDNA or gDNA that came from T cells, B-cell-depleted T cells, or PBMCs.

During active infection, Seattle patients enrolled and were then monitored through disease. Germline values: CDR1 LGHDT, CDR2 YNNKEL (reference sequence). Trimming at V came to 5 bases and at J to 5 bases, leaving 16 bases not matched to a gene. This CDR3 is 17 amino acids long. Authors' processing steps: Reference gene primer amplification yielded estimated nucleated cell counts. Repertoires were generated with immunoSEQ multiplex PCR, while TCRdb's copy carries only in-frame clones and drops some. V and J calls and clone size are copied from that table; D and trimming were computed from the DNA. The table lists some 450,000 clones, around 88% of them singletons.

This chain connects TRBV3-1 (or the pseudogene TRBV3-2) to TRBJ1-2; 8 bases agree with TRBD1. This TCR derives from a woman in her forties or fifties with COVID-19, enrolled during active disease. Sequencing was carried out using peripheral blood. CDR3 protein: CASSSGRLDRARYGYTF. CDR3 coding DNA: TGTGCCAGCAGCTCAGGTCGTCTGGACAGGGCGAGATATGGCTACACCTTC.